Listed here are 30 T cell receptor beta chains from one sample, sequenced in a study of T-cell memory formation after mild COVID-19. TCRdb re-called the 5' RACE reads through MiXCR, storing one row per CDR3 protein. The sample includes 250,000 to 350,000 distinct CDR3 sequences, 14% seen only once; the top ten take approximately 22%. The sample comprised PBMCs or a T cell subset sorted from them (not recorded which). The receptors come from a man younger than 30 who had mild COVID-19 (a few samples of this study predate the infection). Cell type and time point are not known.

The chain carries TRBV20-1 and TRBJ2-5; maybe TRBD2 (6 bases). Germline loops: CDR1 DFQATT, CDR2 SNEGSKA (reference sequence). V gave up 5 bases and J gave up 4 bases, with 11 bases separating them. The CDR3 is 12 residues long. CDR3 sequence reads: CSALSGPETQYF. The DNA of the CDR3 is TGCAGTGCTCTGAGCGGGCCAGAGACCCAGTACTTC.

The chain carries TRBV12-3 or TRBV12-4 and TRBJ1-6, with D possibly being TRBD1 (6 bases). The CDR3 runs 15 residues. V was pared by 7 bases and J by 9 bases, with 19 bases between. The CDR3 loop is CASTLGGGSGSPLHF. Written as DNA, the CDR3 is TGTGCCAGCACCTTAGGGGGGGGCTCAGGTTCACCCCTCCACTTT.

Comment on this clonotype: The junction shows a germline mismatch at one end, possibly a read error. The chain combines TRBV7-9 with TRBJ1-4, with D maybe TRBD1 (5 bases). Germline-derived CDR1 and CDR2 are SEHNR and FQNEAQ (reference sequence). This CDR3 comprises 11 residues. The CDR3 protein is CASSPGKKLFF. The DNA for the CDR3 is TGTGCCAGCAGCCCAGGGAAAAAATTGTTTTTT. Supplemented by reference TRBV7-9 and TRBJ1-4, the full variable domain reads DTGVSQNPRHKITKRGQNVTFRCDPISEHNRLYWYRQTLGQGPEFLTYFQNEAQLEKSRLLSDRFSAERPKGSFSTLEIQRTEQGDSAMYLCASSPGKKLFFGSGTQLSVL.

This clonotype was observed once. V and J are TRBV20-1 and TRBJ2-7; a possible D gene is TRBD1 (6 bases). The V gene's germline CDR1 is DFQATT and CDR2 SNEGSKA (reference sequence). V shed 3 bases and J shed 6 bases, with 15 bases lying between them. This CDR3 is built from 13 residues. The CDR3: CSARRGWSGEQYF. CDR3 DNA sequence: TGCAGTGCTAGGAGGGGGTGGTCAGGCGAGCAGTACTTC.

The DNA of the CDR3 is TGCGCCAGCAGCCCCGGACAGACTACCTACAATGAGCAGTTCTTC. It specifies CASSPGQTTYNEQFF. This rearrangement joins TRBV5-1 to TRBJ2-1; D is perhaps TRBD1 (6 bases). Germline V lookup: CDR1 SGHRS, CDR2 YFSETQ. V was trimmed by 4 bases and J by 2 bases, leaving 13 bases between them. The CDR3 extends over 15 amino acids.

The chain links TRBV7-9 to TRBJ2-3; tentatively, D is TRBD1 (5 bases). Between the trimmed V and J ends, which lost 0 bases and 2 bases, there was a span of 15 bases. CDR1 is SEHNR, CDR2 FQNEAQ, per germline (reference sequence). This CDR3 has 17 residues. CDR3 sequence (DNA): TGTGCCAGCAGCTTAGCGCAGGGTGGACACCACACAGATACGCAGTATTTT. This encodes CASSLAQGGHHTDTQYF.

This clonotype appeared a few times. The V call is TRBV6-5, the J call TRBJ1-2, with 9 bases that match TRBD1. Per the germline V gene, CDR1 is MNHEY and CDR2 is SVGAGI. Germline trimming cut 4 bases from V and 1 base from J; bases unmatched to any gene: 10. The CDR3 is 17 amino acids. In nucleotides, the CDR3 is TGTGCCAGCAGTTCCCGCCCCCGGGACAGGGATAACTATGGCTACACCTTC. It specifies CASSSRPRDRDNYGYTF.

In its sample, this clonotype was seen a few times. The chain employs TRBV27 and TRBJ1-4; D not resolved. V shed 3 bases and J shed 0 bases, with 8 bases lying between them. This CDR3 comprises 15 residues. CDR1 is MNHEY, CDR2 SMNVEV, per germline (reference sequence). This chain's CDR3 is CASSFTHPTNEKLFF. CDR3 DNA sequence: TGTGCCAGCAGTTTCACACACCCAACTAATGAAAAACTGTTTTTT.

The rearrangement links TRBV10-1 to TRBJ2-3; TRBD2 agrees at 9 bases. J gave up 2 bases and V 2 bases, and 2 bases lay outside the gene matches. Germline CDR1 WNHNN, CDR2 SYGVQD (reference sequence). CDR3 length equals 15 residues. The CDR3 spells CASSEVAGVTDTQYF. In DNA form, the CDR3 reads TGCGCCAGCAGTGAGGTAGCGGGGGTCACAGATACGCAGTATTTT.

The gene calls are TRBV27 and TRBJ1-1, with D perhaps matching TRBD1 (5 bases). Germline V CDR1 and CDR2: MNHEY, SMNVEV (reference sequence). This CDR3 comprises 13 residues. Trimming took off 9 bases at V and 1 base at J, with 12 bases between the two ends. CDR3 loop: CASRIGANTEAFF. For the CDR3, the DNA is TGTGCCAGTAGAATTGGGGCGAACACTGAAGCTTTCTTT.

Only a few counts were recorded for this clonotype. The chain joins TRBV2 to TRBJ2-3, with D possibly TRBD1 on 6 matching bases. Trimming left V 2 bases short and J 10 bases short, with 16 bases between. CDR3 length equals 14 residues. In germline, CDR1 is SNHLY, CDR2 FYNNEI. The CDR3 is CASSEQALQGSQYF. The CDR3 nucleotides are TGTGCCAGCAGTGAACAGGCCCTTCAGGGGTCGCAGTATTTT.

This clonotype was counted many times. The chain carries TRBV7-2 and TRBJ2-3; no firm D call. The CDR3 runs 14 residues. CDR1 and CDR2 from the germline V gene are SGHTA and FQGNSA. V lost 2 bases and J 2 bases, leaving 8 bases between the germline ends. CDR3 in DNA: TGTGCCAGCAGCTTATCCGACCACACAGATACGCAGTATTTT. This gives the protein CASSLSDHTDTQYF.

This clonotype was picked up many times. This chain links TRBV4-1 with TRBJ2-4, with 8 bases identical to TRBD2. With V trimmed by 4 bases and J by 7 bases, 6 bases remained unmatched. There are 14 residues in the CDR3. Germline CDR1 and CDR2: MGHRA and YSYEKL. The CDR3 reads CASSRGLVGNIQYF. As DNA, the CDR3 is TGCGCCAGCAGCCGGGGACTAGTGGGGAACATTCAGTACTTC.

V is TRBV5-4 and J is TRBJ1-2; D gene uncertain. Trimming shortened V by 6 bases and J by 4 bases, and 16 bases separated the two germline ends. The CDR3 loop spans 14 amino acids. Germline assignment: CDR1 SGHNT and CDR2 YYREEE (reference sequence). The CDR3 coding sequence is TGTGCCAGCATCCGCGAAGGTACGGGCTATGGCTACACCTTC. Protein sequence: CASIREGTGYGYTF. Full variable domain (rest looked up from reference TRBV5-4 and TRBJ1-2): ETGVTQSPTHLIKTRGQQVTLRCSSQSGHNTVSWYQQALGQGPQFIFQYYREEENGRGNFPPRFSGLQFPNYSSELNVNALELDDSALYLCASIREGTGYGYTFGSGTRLTVV.

The chain uses TRBV7-9 and TRBJ1-1; 10 bases line up with TRBD1. The CDR3 covers 14 residues. Germline V CDR1 and CDR2: SEHNR, FQNEAQ (reference sequence). Losses at the gene ends were 6 bases for V and 5 bases for J; bases not matched to a gene: 6. In nucleotides, the CDR3 is TGTGCCAGCAGTCTCGACAGGGGGCTTACTGAAGCTTTCTTT. Amino acid sequence: CASSLDRGLTEAFF.

This clonotype has more than one count but fewer than ten. Compared with germline, one end of the junction differs, possibly owing to a read error. This chain links TRBV20-1 with TRBJ2-1; D is undetermined. CDR1 is DFQATT, CDR2 SNEGSKA, per germline (reference sequence). The CDR3 extends over 14 amino acids. CDR3 in amino acids: CSARGRSLINEQFF. Written as DNA, the CDR3 is TGCAGTGCCAGAGGCAGGAGCCTCATTAATGAGCAGTTCTTC.

The CDR3: CSARFRGRFGYGYTF. The CDR3 DNA sequence: TGCAGTGCTAGATTTCGAGGGAGGTTTGGCTATGGCTACACCTTC. This rearrangement joins TRBV20-1 to TRBJ1-2; D is undetermined. The CDR3 is 15 residues long. Trimming shortened V by 2 bases and J by 4 bases, and 17 bases separated the two germline ends. Per germline, CDR1 DFQATT and CDR2 SNEGSKA (reference sequence).

This clonotype appeared a few times. The chain joins TRBV5-1 to TRBJ2-5; D might be TRBD2 (5 bases). V was shortened by 6 bases and J by 2 bases, with 17 bases between the two germline ends. The CDR3 is 15 amino acids. Per germline, CDR1 SGHRS and CDR2 YFSETQ. The chain's CDR3 is CASTSPEARQETQYF. DNA for the CDR3: TGCGCCAGCACCTCCCCGGAGGCCAGACAAGAGACCCAGTACTTC.

This chain links TRBV5-6 with TRBJ2-3; D call uncertain. Trimming took off 0 bases at V and 0 bases at J, with 8 bases between the two ends. The CDR3 has 15 amino acids. The V gene's germline CDR1 is SGHDT and CDR2 YYEEEE. CDR3 nucleotide sequence: TGTGCCAGCAGCTTGGAGTTGGGGAGCACAGATACGCAGTATTTT. Protein sequence: CASSLELGSTDTQYF.

The chain combines TRBV10-3 with TRBJ2-5, with 7 bases matching TRBD1. The V and J ends lost 11 bases and 2 bases, in that order; junction bases with no gene match: 8. CDR1 is ENHRY and CDR2 is SYGVKD in the germline V gene. This CDR3 has 13 residues. The CDR3 is CASQGVIQETQYF. DNA for the CDR3: TGTGCCTCCCAGGGGGTGATACAAGAGACCCAGTACTTC.

The chain employs TRBV7-2 and TRBJ2-1; D might be TRBD2 (7 bases). Trimming took 2 bases from V and 6 from J, leaving 14 bases between them. CDR1 and CDR2 (germline): SGHTA, FQGNSA. The CDR3 has 15 amino acids. CDR3 in DNA: TGTGCCAGCAGCTTACGAGGGGGGGAGGGCAATGAGCAGTTCTTC. The encoded protein is CASSLRGGEGNEQFF.

A few counts support this clonotype. In DNA, the CDR3 is TGCGCCAGCAACCTCGACAGGGTGGACACTGAAGCTTTCTTT. Encoded protein: CASNLDRVDTEAFF. The chain links TRBV5-1 to TRBJ1-1; the match to TRBD1 covers 7 bases. The CDR3 runs to 14 residues. The trim removed 6 bases at V and 3 bases at J, leaving 8 bases unmatched. CDR1 is SGHRS and CDR2 is YFSETQ in the germline V gene.

This chain uses TRBV6-2 or TRBV6-3 with TRBJ2-7; D call uncertain. The CDR3 length is 12 residues. V lost 6 bases and J 3 bases, leaving 9 bases between the germline ends. Germline CDR1 MNHEY, CDR2 SVGEGT. The CDR3 sequence: CASSGRLYEQYV. CDR3 DNA sequence: TGTGCCAGCAGCGGCAGACTCTACGAGCAGTACGTC.

The chain is built from TRBV6-5 and TRBJ1-1; D not resolved. V lost 0 bases and J 0 bases, leaving 5 bases between the germline ends. This CDR3 has 14 amino acids. CDR1 and CDR2 from the germline V gene are MNHEY and SVGAGI. The CDR3 bases are TGTGCCAGCAGTTACTCCGCTATGAACACTGAAGCTTTCTTT. This gives the protein CASSYSAMNTEAFF.

This clonotype was observed a few times. The junction and the germline gene differ at one end; a read error may be behind it. The chain has TRBV27 and TRBJ1-6; weak D call: TRBD1 (5 bases). This CDR3 comprises 15 residues. Germline CDR1 and CDR2: MNHEY and SMNVEV (reference sequence). CDR3 DNA: TGTGCCAGCAGTCCCGGGGCAGCCTATAATTCACCCCTCAACTTT. Translated: CASSPGAAYNSPLNF.

The rearrangement uses TRBV7-2 and TRBJ2-3; TRBD2 aligns across 10 bases. There are 17 residues in the CDR3. J gave up 2 bases and V 2 bases, and 7 bases lay outside the gene matches. Germline V gene lookup returns CDR1 SGHTA and CDR2 FQGNSA. CDR3 nucleotide sequence: TGTGCCAGCAGCTTACCCCTGACTAGCGGGTACACAGATACGCAGTATTTT. This translates into CASSLPLTSGYTDTQYF.

The genes are TRBV20-1 and TRBJ2-1; 13 bases align to TRBD2. Germline V gives CDR1 DFQATT, CDR2 SNEGSKA (reference sequence). The CDR3 has 19 residues. V gave up 4 bases and J gave up 0 bases; unmatched junction bases: 12. For the CDR3, the DNA is TGCAGTGCTAAGAGAACCGGGACTAGCGGGGCCCCCTCCTACAATGAGCAGTTCTTC. Translation gives CSAKRTGTSGAPSYNEQFF.

This sequence joins TRBV3-1 and TRBJ1-1, with D possibly TRBD1 on 5 matching bases. The CDR3 consists of 16 residues. V was pared by 3 bases and J by 4 bases, with 18 bases between. From germline, CDR1 is LGHDT and CDR2 YNNKEL (reference sequence). CDR3 sequence (DNA): TGTGCCAGCAGCCAGGTTACAGGAGGAAAGACCACTGAAGCTTTCTTT. Translated: CASSQVTGGKTTEAFF.

Here the CDR3 DNA reads TGCGCCAGCAGCCGCCCGGCGGGGGCTCTGGATACGCAGTATTTT. Residues: CASSRPAGALDTQYF. The chain is built from TRBV4-1 and TRBJ2-3; TRBD2 might be the D (7 bases). Germline values: CDR1 MGHRA, CDR2 YSYEKL. The CDR3 has 15 residues. V lost 4 bases and J lost 6, with 17 bases in between.

V is TRBV6-4 and J is TRBJ2-3; 10 bases fit TRBD2. Germline CDR1 reads MRHNA; CDR2 reads SNTAGT. Trimming removed 5 bases from V and 3 bases from J; junction bases left unmatched: 8. CDR3 length: 16 amino acids. CDR3 coding DNA: TGTGCCAGCAGTACGACGGGACTAGCGCAGACAGATACGCAGTATTTT. Its protein is CASSTTGLAQTDTQYF.